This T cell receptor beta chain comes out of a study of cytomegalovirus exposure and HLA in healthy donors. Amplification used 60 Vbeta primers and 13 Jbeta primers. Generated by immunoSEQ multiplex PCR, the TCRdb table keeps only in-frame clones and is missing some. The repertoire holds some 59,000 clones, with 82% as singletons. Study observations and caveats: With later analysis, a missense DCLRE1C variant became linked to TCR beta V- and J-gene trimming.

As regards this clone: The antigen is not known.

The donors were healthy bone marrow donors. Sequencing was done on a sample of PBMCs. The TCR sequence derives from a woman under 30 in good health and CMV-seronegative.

CDR3 region: CASPPWEGQETQYF. The CDR3 DNA follows: TGTGCCAGCCCCCCCTGGGAGGGGCAAGAGACCCAGTACTTC. The rearrangement uses TRBV21-1 and TRBJ2-5; TRBD2 is taken as the D call from the table, unchecked against the DNA. TRBV21-1 is a recognized pseudogene. The CDR3 is 14 amino acids.